A single sample gave rise to the 5 T cell receptor beta chains below, sequenced in a study of T cells expressing NK-cell markers. From the 5' RACE reads, TCRdb lists one entry per CDR3 protein and no DNA. The listing contains approximately 420,000 distinct CDR3 sequences. The sample consisted of blood T cells: a sorted CD56 or NKG2C T cell subset, CD4+ or CD8+ T cells, or bulk PBMC T cells (not recorded which). The source of these receptors is a woman aged 45-65 years in good health.

J is TRBJ2-1 and V is TRBV5-1; the D gene TCRdb calls, TRBD2, cannot be checked with no DNA. Per germline, CDR1 SGHRS and CDR2 YFSETQ. The CDR3 extends over 18 amino acids. The CDR3 protein is CASSILAGGPGSRNEQFF.

The genes are TRBV27 and TRBJ2-1; the D gene TCRdb calls, TRBD1, cannot be checked with no DNA. The germline V gene encodes CDR1 MNHEY and CDR2 SMNVEV (reference sequence). The CDR3 contains 13 residues. CDR3 sequence reads: CASSLRGGHGQFF.

This chain links TRBV6-5 with TRBJ1-6; the TRBD1 assignment by TCRdb is unverifiable without DNA. CDR1 and CDR2 from the germline V gene are MNHEY and SVGAGI. CDR3 size: 16 residues. The CDR3 spells CASSYSAGRGWSPLHF.

V usage is TRBV7-3 and J usage is TRBJ2-1; TCRdb calls TRBD2, which cannot be checked without DNA. The CDR3 contains 16 residues. Germline values: CDR1 SGHTA, CDR2 FQGTGA. CDR3 protein: CASSSRASGSVDEQFF.

V usage is TRBV2 and J usage is TRBJ1-5; lacking DNA, the TRBD1 call made by TCRdb goes unchecked. Germline lookup yields CDR1 SNHLY and CDR2 FYNNEI. The CDR3 spans 16 residues. The CDR3 region is CASSERTGWGNQPQHF.